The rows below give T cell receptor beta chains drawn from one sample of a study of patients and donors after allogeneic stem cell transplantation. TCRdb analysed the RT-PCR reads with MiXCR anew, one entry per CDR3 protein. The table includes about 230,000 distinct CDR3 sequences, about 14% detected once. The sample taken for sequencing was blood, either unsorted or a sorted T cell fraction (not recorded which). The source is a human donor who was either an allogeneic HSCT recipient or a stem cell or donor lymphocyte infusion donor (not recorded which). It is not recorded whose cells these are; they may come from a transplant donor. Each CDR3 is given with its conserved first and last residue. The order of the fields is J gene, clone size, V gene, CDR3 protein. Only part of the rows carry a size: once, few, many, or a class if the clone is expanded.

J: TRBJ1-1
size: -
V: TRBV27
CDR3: CASTWGQGISGTEAFF

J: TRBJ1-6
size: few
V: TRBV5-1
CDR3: CASTPTGISYNSPLHF

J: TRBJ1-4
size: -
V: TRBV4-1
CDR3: CASSQEQKLFF

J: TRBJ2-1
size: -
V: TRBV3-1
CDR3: CASSPRGLAGEANEQFF

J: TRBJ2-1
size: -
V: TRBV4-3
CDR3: CASSQVGGLGNEQFF

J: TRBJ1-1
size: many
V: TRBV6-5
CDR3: CASSYSTGGEEAFF

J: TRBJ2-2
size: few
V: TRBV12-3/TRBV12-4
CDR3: CASSFGVAGGPLGTGELFF

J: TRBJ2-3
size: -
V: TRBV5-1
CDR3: CASSLDSGGAVDTQYF

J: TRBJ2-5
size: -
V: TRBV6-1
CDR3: CASSQGRGETQYF

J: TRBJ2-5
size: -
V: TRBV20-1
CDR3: CSAPPGQTQETQYF

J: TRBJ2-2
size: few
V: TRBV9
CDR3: CASSLVRGALAGELFF

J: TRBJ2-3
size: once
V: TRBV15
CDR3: CATSRDRGSASTDTQYF

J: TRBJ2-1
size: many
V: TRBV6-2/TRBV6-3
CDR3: CAGGTGALSYNEQFF

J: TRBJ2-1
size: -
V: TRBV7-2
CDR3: CASSLDAGGGWNEQFF

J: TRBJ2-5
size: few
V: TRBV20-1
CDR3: CSARASGRAGETQYF

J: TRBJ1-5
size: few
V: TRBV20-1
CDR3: CSTRYSGSSNQPQHF

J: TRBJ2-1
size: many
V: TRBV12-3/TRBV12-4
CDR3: CASSLVFGQKYNEQFF

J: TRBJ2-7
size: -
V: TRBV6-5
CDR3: CASSLSRQGVNEQYF

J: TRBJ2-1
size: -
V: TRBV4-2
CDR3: CASSQDGAVGTGFGNEQFF

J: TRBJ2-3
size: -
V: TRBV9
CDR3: CASSVETSGAPTDTQYF

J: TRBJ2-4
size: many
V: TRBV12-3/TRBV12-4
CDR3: CASSFSGAKNIQYF

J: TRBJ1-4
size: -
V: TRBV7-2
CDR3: CASSLYDEKLFF

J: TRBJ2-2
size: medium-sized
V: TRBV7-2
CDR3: CASQGGVGELFF

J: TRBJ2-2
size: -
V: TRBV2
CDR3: CASSDGTSGGRATGELFF

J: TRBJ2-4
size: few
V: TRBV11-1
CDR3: CASSLSGQPGNIQYF

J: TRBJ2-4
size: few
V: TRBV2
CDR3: CASSEGAVAADIQYF

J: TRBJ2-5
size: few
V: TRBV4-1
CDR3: CASSQEGGGRGTQYF

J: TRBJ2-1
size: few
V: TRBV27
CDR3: CASSSKAGGPYNEQFF

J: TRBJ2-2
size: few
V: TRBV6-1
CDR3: CASSGGEGITTGELFF

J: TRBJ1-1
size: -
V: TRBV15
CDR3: CATSRRVLLGEAFF

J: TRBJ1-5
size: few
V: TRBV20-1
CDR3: CSASRQYDQPQHF

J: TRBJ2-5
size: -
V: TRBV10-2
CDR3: CASSEVAGGETQYF